This TCR beta chain appears in the sequencing data of a study of shared clonotypes between healthy human individuals. The protocol was immunoSEQ multiplex PCR, while the TCRdb copy is restricted to in-frame clones and leaves out a portion. The top ten hold less than 0.55% of the sample, which has about 1.5 million clones, 95% to 99% seen once. The CDR3 runs to 19 residues. Germline assignment: CDR1 SGHNT and CDR2 YYREEE (reference sequence). With 0 bases clipped from V and 2 bases from J, the junction kept 11 bases outside the gene matches. This receptor was obtained from a man younger than 40 in good health. Sequencing input: naive CD4+ T cells sorted from blood. Subset given: CD45RA+ positively selected. The chain uses TRBV5-4 and TRBJ2-3; 11 nucleotides match TRBD2. The CDR3 region is CASSLGLAGIGGDTDTQYF. The CDR3 bases are TGTGCCAGCAGCTTGGGACTAGCGGGAATAGGAGGGGACACAGATACGCAGTATTTT. The full variable domain, in which reference TRBV5-4 and TRBJ2-3 provide the parts outside the CDR3, is ETGVTQSPTHLIKTRGQQVTLRCSSQSGHNTVSWYQQALGQGPQFIFQYYREEENGRGNFPPRFSGLQFPNYSSELNVNALELDDSALYLCASSLGLAGIGGDTDTQYFGPGTRLTVL.